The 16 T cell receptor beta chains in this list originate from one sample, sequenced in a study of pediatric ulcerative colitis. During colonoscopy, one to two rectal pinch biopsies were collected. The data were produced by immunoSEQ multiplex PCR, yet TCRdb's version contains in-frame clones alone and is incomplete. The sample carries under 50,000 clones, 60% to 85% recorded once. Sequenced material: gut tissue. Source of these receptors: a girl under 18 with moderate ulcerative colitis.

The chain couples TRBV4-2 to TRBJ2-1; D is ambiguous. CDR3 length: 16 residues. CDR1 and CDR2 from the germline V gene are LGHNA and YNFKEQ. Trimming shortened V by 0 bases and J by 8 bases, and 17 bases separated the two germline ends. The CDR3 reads CASSQDSFIEIDEQFF. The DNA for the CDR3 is TGTGCCAGCAGCCAAGATTCCTTTATAGAAATCGATGAGCAGTTCTTC.

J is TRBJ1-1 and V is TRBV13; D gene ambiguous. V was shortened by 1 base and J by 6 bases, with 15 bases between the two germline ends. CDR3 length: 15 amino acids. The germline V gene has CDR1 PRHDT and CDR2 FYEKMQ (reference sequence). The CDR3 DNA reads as TGTGCCAGCAGCTTAGAAGGAAGCAGTACGGCTGAAGCTTTCTTT. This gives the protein CASSLEGSSTAEAFF.

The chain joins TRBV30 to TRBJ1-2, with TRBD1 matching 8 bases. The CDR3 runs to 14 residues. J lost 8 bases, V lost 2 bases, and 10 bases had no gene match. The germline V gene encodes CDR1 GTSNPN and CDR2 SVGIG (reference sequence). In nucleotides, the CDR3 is TGTGCCTGGAGTATGGCAGGGGGCATTTTCGGCTACACCTTC. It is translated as CAWSMAGGIFGYTF.

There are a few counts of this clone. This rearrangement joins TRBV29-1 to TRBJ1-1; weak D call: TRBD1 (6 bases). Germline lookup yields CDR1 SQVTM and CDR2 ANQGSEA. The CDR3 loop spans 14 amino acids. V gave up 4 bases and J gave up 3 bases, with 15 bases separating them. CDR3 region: CSVVNRAGDTEAFF. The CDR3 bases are TGCAGCGTTGTTAACAGGGCAGGTGACACTGAAGCTTTCTTT. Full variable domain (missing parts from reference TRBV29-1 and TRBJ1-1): SAVISQKPSRDICQRGTSLTIQCQVDSQVTMMFWYRQQPGQSLTLIATANQGSEATYESGFVIDKFPISRPNLTFSTLTVSNMSPEDSSIYLCSVVNRAGDTEAFFGQGTRLTVV.

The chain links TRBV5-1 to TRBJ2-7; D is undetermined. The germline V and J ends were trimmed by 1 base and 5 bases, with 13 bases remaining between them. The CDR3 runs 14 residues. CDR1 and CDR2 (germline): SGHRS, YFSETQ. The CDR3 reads CASSLPSDLHEQYF. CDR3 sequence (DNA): TGCGCCAGCAGCTTGCCCTCGGACCTACACGAGCAGTACTTC.

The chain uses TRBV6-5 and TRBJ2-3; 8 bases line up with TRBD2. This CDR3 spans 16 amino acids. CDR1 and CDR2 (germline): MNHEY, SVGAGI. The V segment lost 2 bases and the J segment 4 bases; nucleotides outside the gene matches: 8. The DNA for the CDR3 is TGTGCCAGCAGTTACCGCGGGAGGACGGCCTCAGATACGCAGTATTTT. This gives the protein CASSYRGRTASDTQYF.

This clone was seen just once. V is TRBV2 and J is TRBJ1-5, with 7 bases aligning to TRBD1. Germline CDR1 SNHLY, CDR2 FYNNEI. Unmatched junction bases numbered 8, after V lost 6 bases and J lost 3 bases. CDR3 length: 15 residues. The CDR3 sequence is CASSFDRAYNQPQHF. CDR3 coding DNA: TGTGCCAGCAGCTTTGACAGGGCCTACAATCAGCCCCAGCATTTT.

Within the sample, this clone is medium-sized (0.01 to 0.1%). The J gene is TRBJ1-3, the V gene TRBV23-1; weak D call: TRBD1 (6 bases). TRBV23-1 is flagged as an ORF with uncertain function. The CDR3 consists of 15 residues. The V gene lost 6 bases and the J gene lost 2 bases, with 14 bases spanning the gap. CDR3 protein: CASRLEQGAGNTIYF. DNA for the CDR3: TGCGCCAGCAGGTTAGAACAGGGTGCTGGAAACACCATATATTTT.

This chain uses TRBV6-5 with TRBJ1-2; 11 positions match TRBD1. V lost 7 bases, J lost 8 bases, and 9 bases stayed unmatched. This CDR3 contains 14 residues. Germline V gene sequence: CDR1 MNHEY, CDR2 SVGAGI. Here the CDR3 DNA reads TGTGCCAGCACCAGGACAGGGGGCAACCCCGGCTACACCTTC. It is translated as CASTRTGGNPGYTF.

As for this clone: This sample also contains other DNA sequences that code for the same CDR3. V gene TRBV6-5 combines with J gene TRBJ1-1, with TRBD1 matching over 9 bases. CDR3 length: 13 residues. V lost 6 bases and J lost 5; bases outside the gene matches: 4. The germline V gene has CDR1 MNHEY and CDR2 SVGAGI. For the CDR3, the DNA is TGTGCCAGCAGCGGACAGGGGAGGACTGAAGCTTTCTTT. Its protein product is CASSGQGRTEAFF.

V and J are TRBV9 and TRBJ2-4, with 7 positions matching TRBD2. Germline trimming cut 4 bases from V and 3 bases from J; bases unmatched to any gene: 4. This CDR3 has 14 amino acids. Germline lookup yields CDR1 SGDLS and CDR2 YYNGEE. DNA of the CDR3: TGTGCCAGCAGCCCCGTAGCGGGCAAAAACATTCAGTACTTC. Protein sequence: CASSPVAGKNIQYF.

As DNA, the CDR3 is TGTGCCAGTAGTATTTGGGAGGGGGCGCCTGGGGCCAACGTCCTGACTTTC. Amino acids: CASSIWEGAPGANVLTF. The genes are TRBV19 and TRBJ2-6; D possibly uses TRBD1 or TRBD2 (7 bases each). Trimming took 3 bases from V and 2 from J, leaving 14 bases between them. The CDR3 is made up of 17 amino acids. Per the germline V gene, CDR1 is LNHDA and CDR2 is SQIVND (reference sequence).

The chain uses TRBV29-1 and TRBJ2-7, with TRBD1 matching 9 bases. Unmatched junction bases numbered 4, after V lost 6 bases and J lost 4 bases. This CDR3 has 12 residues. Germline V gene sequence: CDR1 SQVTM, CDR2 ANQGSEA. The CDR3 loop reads CSVGQGWYEQYF. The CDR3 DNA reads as TGCAGCGTAGGACAGGGGTGGTACGAGCAGTACTTC.

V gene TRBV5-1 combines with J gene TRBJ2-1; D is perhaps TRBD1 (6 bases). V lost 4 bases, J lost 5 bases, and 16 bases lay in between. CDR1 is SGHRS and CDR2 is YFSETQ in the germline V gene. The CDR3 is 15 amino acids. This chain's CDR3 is CASSLGAGRDNEQFF. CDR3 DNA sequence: TGCGCCAGCAGCCTGGGGGCAGGTCGAGACAATGAGCAGTTCTTC.

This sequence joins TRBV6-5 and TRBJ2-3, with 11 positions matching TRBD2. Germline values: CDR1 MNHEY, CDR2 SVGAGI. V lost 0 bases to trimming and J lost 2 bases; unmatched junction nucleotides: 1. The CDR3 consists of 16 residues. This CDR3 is CASSYSSGRATDTQYF. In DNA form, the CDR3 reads TGTGCCAGCAGTTACTCTAGCGGGAGGGCCACAGATACGCAGTATTTT.

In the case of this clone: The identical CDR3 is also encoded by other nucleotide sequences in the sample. The CDR3 nucleotides are TGTGCCAGCAGTGAAGCCCGCGGTGGTGAGCAGTTCTTC. Its translation: CASSEARGGEQFF. The V call is TRBV2, the J call TRBJ2-1, with D unclear. The ends were cut back, 0 bases at V and 9 bases at J, with 9 bases in the middle. Per the germline V gene, CDR1 is SNHLY and CDR2 is FYNNEI. The CDR3 runs 13 residues.